This T cell receptor beta chain was recorded in a study of human T cells and chemical hapten exposure (dated by TCRdb to the early 2020s). At the level of the whole study: For sensitization, 2% DPC in acetone was applied to a 2 cm by 2 cm area of upper inner arm skin. For TCR sequencing, blood came from twenty-nine alopecia patients at anywhere from one to four time points (pre-sensitization, 2, 6 and 24 weeks). Patch tests used Finn chambers with 0.01% DPC on the upper back, scored after 6 days by International Contact Dermatitis Research Group standards. The study tracked peripheral blood TCR repertoire changes in vivo during primary and secondary sensitization to the hapten diphenylcyclopropenone (DPC) in alopecia patients. The mostly female patient cohort included alopecia areata with under or over 50% scalp involvement, alopecia totalis and alopecia universalis. Patient blood was sampled pre-sensitization (week 0) and at 2, 6 and about 24 weeks after DPC sensitization. Throughout the study period of around 24 weeks, patients also received therapeutic DPC doses to the scalp every week. Libraries were pooled for sequencing, and variation in per-sample TCR yields was attributed mainly to small differences in library volumes within the pool.

Spanning cysteine to phenylalanine, the CDR3 consists of 13 amino acids. The DNA shown is the 39-base CDR3, in frame from base 1. V is pared back by 3 bases and J by 4 bases, with 10 bases lying between the germline termini. The germline V gene encodes CDR1 SGHDT and CDR2 YYEEEE. The receptor library was made with RACE. The sequencer was a NextSeq 500. During library preparation, unique molecular identifiers were attached to individual cDNA molecules so that TCRs could be counted in a quantitative, reproducible way. For every blood RNA sample, sequencing covered both the TCR alpha and TCR beta chains. The original methods were these. A median of roughly 98,000 TCRs per sample was observed, with a range of about 20,000 to 690,600. The Decombinator software suite was used to annotate the V, J and CDR3 of the TCR reads. To make PS versus PT1 abundance plots, every sample was subsampled to the same number of TCRs (28,000). Expanded TCRs were defined as absent before sensitization and observed at least eight times at the 2-week time point. The public reads were quality trimmed at Q25 with fastp and then assembled into clones with MiXCR by TCRdb, keeping productive beta chains. Records with the same CDR3 protein are collapsed into one entry carrying the most frequent genes and DNA. TCRdb's processing, not the authors' own work, is the source of the V and J calls. This sample is represented by about 80,000 distinct CDR3 sequences; 12% to 15% of them were singletons. Jointly, the top ten make up roughly 4.8% of the sample.

The time point label, read with the paper, signifies: pre-sensitization, week 0. This specimen's treatment or condition label, per the study, means: therapeutic diphenylcyclopropenone sensitization with weekly scalp DPC. At every patch-test visit, the blood draw took place before the patch test was put on. Patients were eligible if aged 18 to 70, diagnosed with alopecia and judged suitable for DPC therapy, and pregnant patients were excluded. Total RNA was isolated from unfractionated whole blood collected in Tempus Blood RNA tubes. Summary of the overall study and its limitations: Because all patients had alopecia, a presumed autoimmune disease, the immune response of the patients might differ from that of healthy individuals. DPC sensitization did not change how many TCRs were above 1 in 1000 frequency, and no evidence was found of alterations in global repertoire structure. Expanded TCRs formed significantly more large CDR3 similarity clusters than pre-sensitization or healthy control sets, consistent with antigen-driven responses. Repeated subsampling changed both the strength of the expansion versus patch-test correlation and the threshold at which the correlation became significant. Patch test score correlated positively with the number of PT1 expanded TCRs, reaching significance at thresholds 8, 16 and 32 but not at 4.

Regarding this clonotype: This clone's antigen is unknown. No base quality information exists; no much larger clone differs at one position.

In this chain, TRBV5-6 is recombined with TRBJ2-5; TRBD2 is perhaps the D gene, given 5 matching bases. This receptor was taken from a woman aged 45-59 years with alopecia areata. Some clones in this sample may be carry-over from other donors' samples. The source material was whole blood, sampled in connection with sensitization to the hapten diphenylcyclopropenone (DPC). The DNA is TGTGCCAGCAGCTCCGCGGGCGGAGAGACCCAGTACTTC. Its protein reads: CASSSAGGETQYF.